The 4 T cell receptor beta chains listed next were all sequenced from one sample in a study of blood T cell repertoires in COVID-19 (dated by TCRdb to the early 2020s). The method behind the library was the immunoSEQ multiplex PCR assay. Held by TCRdb, this immuneACCESS table contains in-frame sequences only and omits some clones. Under half of the omission traces to an unresolved V gene where checked; the cause of the rest is unknown. This sample gives approximately 160,000 clones in total; around 82% of them show up just once. The top ten constitute approximately 5.4% of the sample. The sample consisted of PBMCs or T cells enriched from blood (not recorded which). The receptors here all came from a man aged 35 to 55 who had recovered from COVID-19.

The V gene is TRBV19, the J gene TRBJ1-2; D uncertain. V was cut by 4 bases and J by 2 bases, with 8 bases left in between. The germline CDR1 and CDR2 sequences are LNHDA and SQIVND (reference sequence). The CDR3 has 13 residues. This CDR3 reads CASSTSRNYGYTF. For the CDR3, the DNA is TGTGCCAGTAGTACCTCCAGGAACTATGGCTACACCTTC. Full variable domain (outside the CDR3, taken from reference TRBV19 and TRBJ1-2): DGGITQSPKYLFRKEGQNVTLSCEQNLNHDAMYWYRQDPGQGLRLIYYSQIVNDFQKGDIAEGYSVSREKKESFPLTVTSAQKNPTAFYLCASSTSRNYGYTFGSGTRLTVV.

This sequence joins TRBV9 and TRBJ2-7, with TRBD2 matching over 9 bases. Germline V gene sequence: CDR1 SGDLS, CDR2 YYNGEE. The V and J ends lost 2 bases and 2 bases, in that order; junction bases with no gene match: 11. The CDR3 contains 17 residues. The CDR3 DNA reads as TGTGCCAGCAGCGTCCCGCGGGGGGGGTACCCCCCCTACGAGCAGTACTTC. The encoded protein is CASSVPRGGYPPYEQYF.

CDR3 nucleotides: TGTGCCAGCAGCCAAATCCAGAACACTGAAGCTTTCTTT. This gives the protein CASSQIQNTEAFF. The chain joins TRBV3-1 (or the pseudogene TRBV3-2) to TRBJ1-1; no firm D call. Trimming took off 2 bases at V and 1 base at J, with 5 bases between the two ends. The CDR3 spans 13 residues. Per germline, CDR1 LGHDT and CDR2 YNNKEL (reference sequence).

The V call is TRBV5-4, the J call TRBJ2-1; TRBD2 matches at 7 bases. Unmatched junction bases numbered 8, after V lost 3 bases and J lost 2 bases. The CDR3 is made up of 16 amino acids. Germline CDR1 and CDR2: SGHNT and YYREEE (reference sequence). The CDR3: CASSSPGGRTYNEQFF. The DNA of the CDR3 is TGTGCCAGCAGCTCCCCCGGGGGGAGGACCTACAATGAGCAGTTCTTC.